Following are 29 T cell receptor beta chains from one sample sequenced in a study of cytomegalovirus exposure and HLA in healthy donors. The PCR made use of 60 Vbeta and 13 Jbeta primers. The assay was immunoSEQ multiplex PCR, and TCRdb's table has in-frame clones only and misses some. Of about 200,000 clones in the sample, around 75% were seen once. Sequenced material: PBMCs. The receptor set was obtained from a male donor in good health and CMV-seropositive.

This sequence joins TRBV19 and TRBJ2-5; perhaps TRBD2 as D (6 bases). The J call is doubtful: the DNA matches TRBJ2-7 better. There are 14 residues in the CDR3. CDR1 LNHDA and CDR2 SQIVND come from the germline V gene (reference sequence). The CDR3 DNA reads TGTGCCAGTAGTATAGTGGGACTGACCTACGAGCAGTACTTC. Protein sequence: CASSIVGLTYEQYF.

Only one count was recorded for this clone. The chain links TRBV6-1 to TRBJ1-1, with a weak D call TRBD1 (5 bases). The V end was cut by 3 bases, the J end by 3 bases, with 8 bases between. Germline lookup yields CDR1 MNHNS and CDR2 SASEGT. This CDR3 has 13 residues. CDR3 sequence reads: CASSDRDYTEAFF. Here the CDR3 DNA reads TGTGCCAGCAGTGACAGGGACTACACTGAAGCTTTCTTT.

The V call is TRBV7-9, the J call TRBJ1-5; D is unclear. V lost 1 base to trimming and J lost 5 bases, with 9 bases between them. The V gene's germline CDR1 is SEHNR and CDR2 FQNEAQ (reference sequence). There are 14 residues in the CDR3. The CDR3 is CASSLDSDYQPQHF. In DNA form, the CDR3 reads TGTGCCAGCAGCTTAGATAGTGACTATCAGCCCCAGCATTTT.

The chain is built from TRBV18 and TRBJ2-2, with D maybe TRBD1 (6 bases). Germline V gene data show CDR1 as KGHSH and CDR2 as LQKENI. The CDR3 sequence is 15 residues long. The V and J ends lost 1 base and 4 bases respectively, with 10 bases between them. DNA for the CDR3: TGTGCCAGCTCACCACAAACAGGGCGCACCGGGGAGCTGTTTTTT. This gives the protein CASSPQTGRTGELFF.

Here the CDR3 DNA reads TGTGCCAGCAGCTCACCACGACTACCGTCCTACAATGAGCAGTTCTTC. Amino acids: CASSSPRLPSYNEQFF. This chain uses TRBV7-2 with TRBJ2-1, with TRBD2 as a possible D gene (5 bases). The V gene's germline CDR1 is SGHTA and CDR2 FQGNSA. This CDR3 region has 16 residues. Trimming stripped 4 bases from V and 1 base from J, with 14 bases between.

The rearrangement uses TRBV11-2 and TRBJ2-7; 7 bases line up with TRBD1. V lost 4 bases to trimming and J lost 6 bases; unmatched junction nucleotides: 6. The CDR3 consists of 13 residues. The germline V gene has CDR1 SGHAT and CDR2 FQNNGV. This chain's CDR3 is CASSSRQGLEQYF. The DNA for the CDR3 is TGTGCCAGCAGCTCGAGACAGGGTCTCGAGCAGTACTTC.

This clone came up a few times. The chain uses TRBV7-2 and TRBJ1-1; the D is unclear. Per germline, CDR1 SGHTA and CDR2 FQGNSA. The germline V and J ends were trimmed by 2 bases and 7 bases, with 14 bases remaining between them. This CDR3 region has 14 residues. This CDR3 reads CASSLMLQDVEAFF. The DNA for the CDR3 is TGTGCCAGCAGCTTAATGTTGCAGGATGTTGAAGCTTTCTTT.

This chain uses TRBV6-5 with TRBJ2-2, with D perhaps matching TRBD1 (6 bases). CDR3 length: 15 amino acids. Looked up from germline, CDR1 is MNHEY and CDR2 is SVGAGI. Deletions cut 6 bases from V and 1 base from J, with 12 bases between. CDR3 sequence (DNA): TGTGCCAGCAGACAGGGACGGGGGAACACCGGGGAGCTGTTTTTT. Residues: CASRQGRGNTGELFF.

The chain carries TRBV6-1 and TRBJ2-7; a possible D gene is TRBD1 (6 bases). The germline V gene has CDR1 MNHNS and CDR2 SASEGT. The germline V and J ends were trimmed by 7 bases and 0 bases, with 16 bases remaining between them. The CDR3 sequence is 15 residues long. DNA of the CDR3: TGTGCCAGCAATTCAGGGGCGGCAACCTCCTACGAGCAGTACTTC. Translating gives CASNSGAATSYEQYF.

The rearrangement links TRBV10-3 to TRBJ1-3; D unclear. The CDR3 sequence is 11 residues long. Per the germline V gene, CDR1 is ENHRY and CDR2 is SYGVKD. The ends were cut back, 9 bases at V and 0 bases at J, with 3 bases in the middle. This CDR3 is CAIYSGNTIYF. CDR3 nucleotides: TGTGCCATTTACTCTGGAAACACCATATATTTT.

V gene TRBV9 combines with J gene TRBJ1-2; TRBD1 aligns across 7 bases. The CDR3 contains 15 residues. From germline, CDR1 is SGDLS and CDR2 YYNGEE. After removal of 3 bases from V and 2 bases from J, the junction contained 7 bases not matched to a gene. The CDR3 sequence: CASSAQGTPNYGYTF. The CDR3, as DNA: TGTGCCAGCAGCGCACAGGGGACACCCAACTATGGCTACACCTTC.

The J gene is TRBJ1-5, the V gene TRBV9; 8 bases are shared with TRBD1. Germline trimming cut 0 bases from V and 8 bases from J; bases unmatched to any gene: 4. This CDR3 is 14 amino acids long. Germline assignment: CDR1 SGDLS and CDR2 YYNGEE. The CDR3 loop is CASSVGTGREPQHF. In DNA, the CDR3 is TGTGCCAGCAGCGTAGGGACAGGGAGGGAGCCCCAGCATTTT. Variable domain in full (rest from reference TRBV9 and TRBJ1-5): DSGVTQTPKHLITATGQRVTLRCSPRSGDLSVYWYQQSLDQGLQFLIQYYNGEERAKGNILERFSAQQFPDLHSELNLSSLELGDSALYFCASSVGTGREPQHFGDGTRLSIL.

The rearrangement uses TRBV19 and TRBJ2-2; no reliable D call. In germline, CDR1 is LNHDA, CDR2 SQIVND (reference sequence). V was pared by 2 bases and J by 7 bases, with 11 bases between. This CDR3 comprises 14 residues. The CDR3 DNA follows: TGTGCCAGTAGTATAAACTCCCGAGTCGGGGAGCTGTTTTTT. As protein: CASSINSRVGELFF. The full variable domain, with the rest looked up from reference TRBV19 and TRBJ2-2, is DGGITQSPKYLFRKEGQNVTLSCEQNLNHDAMYWYRQDPGQGLRLIYYSQIVNDFQKGDIAEGYSVSREKKESFPLTVTSAQKNPTAFYLCASSINSRVGELFFGEGSRLTVL.

This chain uses TRBV9 with TRBJ1-1; tentative D call: TRBD1 (5 bases). The V end lost 3 bases, the J end lost 7 bases, and 19 bases lay between the germline ends. Germline V gene data show CDR1 as SGDLS and CDR2 as YYNGEE. The CDR3 length is 15 residues. The CDR3 is CASSAEVGGGFEAFF. The CDR3 DNA is TGTGCCAGCAGCGCAGAAGTCGGGGGTGGGTTTGAAGCTTTCTTT.

The chain couples TRBV27 to TRBJ1-5; D is perhaps TRBD1 (5 bases). The germline V gene has CDR1 MNHEY and CDR2 SMNVEV (reference sequence). The CDR3 sequence is 15 residues long. V gave up 11 bases and J gave up 3 bases, with 20 bases separating them. The CDR3 region has the DNA TGTGCCTGGCGGGGGGTCGGCCAAACCAATCAGCCCCAGCATTTT. This codes for CAWRGVGQTNQPQHF.

The rearrangement links TRBV4-3 to TRBJ1-2; 10 positions agree with TRBD1. The germline V gene has CDR1 LGHNA and CDR2 YSLEER. The ends lost 3 bases at V and 5 bases at J; junction bases unmatched: 3. The CDR3 length is 14 residues. The CDR3, as DNA: TGCGCCAGCAGCCAGGGGACAGGGGTTTATGGCTACACCTTC. Its protein product is CASSQGTGVYGYTF.

The chain has TRBV6-5 and TRBJ1-4, with TRBD1 identical over 7 bases. Looked up from germline, CDR1 is MNHEY and CDR2 is SVGAGI. With V trimmed by 4 bases and J by 2 bases, 7 bases remained unmatched. There are 16 residues in the CDR3. This CDR3 reads CASSSTGIPTNEKLFF. The CDR3 nucleotides read TGTGCCAGCAGTTCGACAGGGATTCCGACTAATGAAAAACTGTTTTTT.

The chain employs TRBV9 and TRBJ2-5, with D hard to call. Germline loops: CDR1 SGDLS, CDR2 YYNGEE. V lost 3 bases, J lost 0 bases, and 9 bases lay in between. The CDR3 is made up of 14 amino acids. The CDR3 DNA reads TGTGCCAGCAGCGCGACTGGTTACCAAGAGACCCAGTACTTC. Translating it yields CASSATGYQETQYF.

The CDR3 is CAISLRQGAGAFF. The CDR3 DNA sequence: TGTGCCATCAGCTTAAGACAGGGGGCAGGAGCTTTCTTT. The chain combines TRBV10-3 with TRBJ1-1, with 10 bases matching TRBD1. V lost 6 bases, J lost 10 bases, and 8 bases stayed unmatched. Looked up from germline, CDR1 is ENHRY and CDR2 is SYGVKD. The CDR3 extends over 13 amino acids.

This chain connects TRBV18 to TRBJ1-2, with 7 bases that match TRBD1. Germline assignment: CDR1 KGHSH and CDR2 LQKENI. The trim removed 0 bases at V and 5 bases at J, leaving 15 bases unmatched. CDR3 size: 18 residues. The CDR3 loop is CASSPPGRQGRYQYGYTF. The CDR3 DNA reads as TGTGCCAGCTCACCACCGGGGAGACAGGGACGCTATCAATATGGCTACACCTTC.

This chain joins TRBV11-2 and TRBJ1-5; TRBD1 is a possible D gene (5 bases). The CDR3 loop spans 15 amino acids. V lost 0 bases, J lost 4 bases, and 10 bases lay in between. Germline V gene sequence: CDR1 SGHAT, CDR2 FQNNGV. The CDR3 region is CASSLEGLWNQPQHF. CDR3 in DNA: TGTGCCAGCAGCTTAGAGGGGCTATGGAATCAGCCCCAGCATTTT.

This chain joins TRBV7-9 and TRBJ2-3; a weak D match, TRBD1 (6 bases). V dropped 11 bases and J dropped 2 bases, with 11 bases sitting between them. Germline-derived CDR1 and CDR2 are SEHNR and FQNEAQ (reference sequence). The CDR3 contains 12 residues. In DNA form, the CDR3 reads TGTGCCGACCGGGACAACACAGATACGCAGTATTTT. Encoded protein: CADRDNTDTQYF.

CDR3: CASSLLGREISFNEQYF. The CDR3 coding sequence is TGTGCCAGCAGTCTCCTCGGAAGGGAGATATCTTTTAACGAGCAGTACTTC. The rearrangement uses TRBV28 and TRBJ2-7; D is perhaps TRBD2 (5 bases). The CDR3 covers 17 residues. V lost 5 bases and J 5 bases, leaving 25 bases between the germline ends. Germline CDR1 reads MDHEN; CDR2 reads SYDVKM.

This chain links TRBV7-2 with TRBJ2-2; 10 bases line up with TRBD2. This CDR3 comprises 17 residues. Germline V CDR1 and CDR2: SGHTA, FQGNSA. With V trimmed by 5 bases and J by 5 bases, 11 bases remained unmatched. CDR3 coding DNA: TGTGCCAGCAGCATAGTGCCACTAGCGGGAACAACCGGGGAGCTGTTTTTT. It encodes CASSIVPLAGTTGELFF.

This chain uses TRBV7-9 with TRBJ2-5; D remains ambiguous. The CDR3 runs to 10 residues. Deletions cut 10 bases from V and 1 base from J, with 4 bases between. Germline CDR1 and CDR2: SEHNR and FQNEAQ (reference sequence). In DNA, the CDR3 is TGTGCCACCTTCCAAGAGACCCAGTACTTC. Protein product: CATFQETQYF.

This clone was detected only once. The rearrangement joins TRBV15 to TRBJ2-7; TRBD2 matches 10 bases. The trim removed 0 bases at V and 0 bases at J, leaving 5 bases unmatched. CDR1 and CDR2 from the germline V gene are LNHNV and YYDKDF (reference sequence). This CDR3 contains 17 residues. As DNA, the CDR3 is TGTGCCACCAGCAGAGATGCGGCTAGCGGGAGCTCCTACGAGCAGTACTTC. Translation: CATSRDAASGSSYEQYF.

The J gene is TRBJ2-1, the V gene TRBV7-3; 8 bases align to TRBD2. Germline V gives CDR1 SGHTA, CDR2 FQGTGA. This CDR3 is built from 16 residues. V lost 8 bases to trimming and J lost 6 bases; unmatched junction nucleotides: 15. The DNA of the CDR3 is TGTGCCAGCCAACAAACTCCGGGACTAGTGCTCAATGAGCAGTTCTTC. Its translation is CASQQTPGLVLNEQFF.

V and J are TRBV7-3 and TRBJ1-1, with 10 bases identical to TRBD1. The CDR3 runs to 13 residues. Germline CDR1 and CDR2: SGHTA and FQGTGA. Trimming cost V 5 bases and J 4 bases; bases outside gene matches: 1. The CDR3 coding sequence is TGTGCCAGCAGCCGACAGGGGGCCACTGAAGCTTTCTTT. The encoded protein is CASSRQGATEAFF.

V usage is TRBV5-4 and J usage is TRBJ1-1; D is unresolved. This CDR3 contains 16 residues. The germline V gene encodes CDR1 SGHNT and CDR2 YYREEE (reference sequence). V was trimmed by 0 bases and J by 4 bases, leaving 16 bases between them. The CDR3: CASSLALGRIGTEAFF. Here the CDR3 DNA reads TGTGCCAGCAGCTTGGCGTTGGGCAGGATCGGCACTGAAGCTTTCTTT.